This entry lists 5 T cell receptor beta chains sequenced from one sample in a study of regulatory T cells in long-lasting Graves disease. Sample time point: persistent/refractory GD, antithyroid drugs over 5 years with positive TRAb. After RNA was extracted from PBMCs, the TCR library was made from it. The TCR beta library used iRepertoire HTBI primers with Arm-PCR amplification of CDR3. A single record per CDR3 protein comes from TCRdb applying MiXCR to the multiplex PCR reads. This repertoire shows hundreds of thousands of distinct CDR3 sequences, 20% to 25% found once; its top ten account for over 7.5%. This specimen consisted of peripheral blood mononuclear cells (PBMCs), obtained when the disease was refractory, from a patient treated with antithyroid drugs. These receptors were obtained from a female donor with Graves disease.

In this sample, this clonotype turned up once. This may be a read error, as it is one base from a much larger clone. This sequence joins TRBV6-2 or TRBV6-3 and TRBJ1-1; possibly TRBD1 for D (5 bases). This CDR3 has 15 amino acids. The germline CDR1 and CDR2 sequences are MNHEY and SVGEGT. DNA of the CDR3: TGTACCAGCAGTGCCCGTGGGGGGTCGGACACTGAAGCTTTCTTT. As protein: CTSSARGGSDTEAFF.

This clonotype was counted ten times or more. V is TRBV28 and J is TRBJ2-7; D could derive from TRBD1 or TRBD2 (6 bases each). V lost 5 bases, J lost 2 bases, and 19 bases lay in between. This CDR3 contains 16 residues. Germline CDR1 and CDR2: MDHEN and SYDVKM. The CDR3 sequence: CASSLSGGTRAYEQYF. The DNA of the CDR3 is TGTGCCAGCAGTCTTAGTGGAGGGACAAGGGCCTACGAGCAGTACTTC.

The CDR3: CASTLGRDRGHYEQYF. The CDR3 DNA follows: TGTGCCAGTACCCTCGGACGGGACAGGGGGCACTACGAGCAGTACTTC. The gene calls are TRBV19 and TRBJ2-7, with 12 nucleotides matching TRBD1. The trim removed 7 bases at V and 3 bases at J, leaving 10 bases unmatched. Germline V gives CDR1 LNHDA, CDR2 SQIVND (reference sequence). The CDR3 sequence is 16 residues long.

This clonotype came up many times. J is TRBJ1-1 and V is TRBV28; D call uncertain. Per the germline V gene, CDR1 is MDHEN and CDR2 is SYDVKM. The CDR3 has 13 residues. The V end was cut by 7 bases, the J end by 1 base, with 10 bases between. Written as DNA, the CDR3 is TGTGCCAGCAAAGACGACGGGAACACTGAAGCTTTCTTT. Translated: CASKDDGNTEAFF.

Notes on this clonotype: This sequence may be a read error, since a much larger clone differs from it by one base. This chain links TRBV29-1 with TRBJ2-5, with a weak D call TRBD2 (5 bases). V dropped 1 base and J dropped 2 bases, with 11 bases sitting between them. The germline gives CDR1 SQVTM, CDR2 ANQGSEA. This CDR3 has 14 amino acids. This chain's CDR3 is CSVEGGSGQETQYF. DNA for the CDR3: TGCAGCGTTGAAGGTGGGAGCGGACAAGAGACCCAGTACTTC.